These T cell receptor beta chains were read from a single sample in a study of human T cells and chemical hapten exposure. TCRdb called the RACE reads again in MiXCR, with one record for every CDR3 protein. The sample holds 120,000 or so distinct CDR3 sequences, 13% seen once. This specimen was whole blood, taken in connection with sensitization to the hapten diphenylcyclopropenone (DPC). These receptors came from a woman aged 18-29 years with alopecia areata. Some clones in this sample may be carry-over from other donors' samples. The CDR3 runs from the conserved cysteine through the conserved F or W. The D gene is left open where the match is weak. Only some rows state a clone size, as once, few, many or a class for expanded clones.

V gene	D gene	J gene	clone size	CDR3 DNA	CDR3 protein
TRBV7-9	TRBD1	TRBJ2-3	once	TGTGCCAGCAGCTTCCGACAGGGGGCAGATACGCAGTATTTT	CASSFRQGADTQYF
TRBV12-3/TRBV12-4	TRBD1	TRBJ1-1	few	TGTGCCAGCAGAGGGACAGCTATGAACACTGAAGCTTTCTTT	CASRGTAMNTEAFF
TRBV5-1	NA	TRBJ1-3	NA	TGCGCCAGCAGCACCGGGCCCCGAAACACCATATATTTT	CASSTGPRNTIYF
TRBV6-4	NA	TRBJ2-7	NA	TGTGCCAGCAAACTATCGTACGAGCAGTACTTC	CASKLSYEQYF
TRBV7-9	TRBD1	TRBJ1-1	many	TGTGCCAGCAGCTTATCGGGCAGGGGGCGAACTGAAGCTTTCTTT	CASSLSGRGRTEAFF
TRBV5-1	NA	TRBJ2-5	NA	TGCGCCAGCAGCTTCCAATCTTCGCGGACACAAGAGACCCAGTACTTC	CASSFQSSRTQETQYF
TRBV28	NA	TRBJ2-7	once	TGTGCCAGCAGTTTCCGGCAGGGCCTTAGGGACTTC	CASSFRQGLRDF
TRBV20-1	NA	TRBJ2-4	few	TGCAGTGCTCTCGGACAGGGAGGGAAAAACATTCAGTACTTC	CSALGQGGKNIQYF
TRBV6-6	TRBD1	TRBJ2-5	NA	TGTGCCAGCAGCCCCCAGGGGGCGAAGGGAGAGACCCAGTACTTC	CASSPQGAKGETQYF
TRBV30	NA	TRBJ2-7	NA	TGTGCCTGGAGCCAGGTTTCCTACGAGCAGTACTTC	CAWSQVSYEQYF
TRBV6-2/TRBV6-3	TRBD2	TRBJ2-1	NA	TGTGCCAGCAGTTCCGGGACTAGCGGGAACAATGAGCAGTTCTTC	CASSSGTSGNNEQFF
TRBV7-2	NA	TRBJ2-3	NA	TGTGCCAGCAGCTTCGGGACTCTCTATACAGATACGCAGTATTTT	CASSFGTLYTDTQYF
TRBV28	NA	TRBJ1-2	NA	TGTGCCAGCAGTTGGGGGCTCGAAGAAGGCTACACCTTC	CASSWGLEEGYTF
TRBV4-2	NA	TRBJ2-1	few	TGTGCCAGCAGCCAAGGGGCAGGGGTTTTTTTCGATGAGCAGTTCTTC	CASSQGAGVFFDEQFF
TRBV24-1	TRBD1	TRBJ2-1	few	TGTGCCACCTCCAAAGGGGGCGAGGAGTACAATGAGCAGTTCTTC	CATSKGGEEYNEQFF
TRBV6-6	NA	TRBJ1-2	NA	TGTGCCAGCAGTGCCAAACCTCTCTTTTCAGGGAACCTCTATGGCTACACCTTC	CASSAKPLFSGNLYGYTF
TRBV20-1	NA	TRBJ2-7	few	TGCAGTGCCAGGTATAACGAGCAGTACTTC	CSARYNEQYF
TRBV20-1	TRBD1	TRBJ1-5	many	TGCAGTGCCCCCCGCGTGACAGGGGGCCATCAGCCCCAGCATTTT	CSAPRVTGGHQPQHF
TRBV4-3	NA	TRBJ1-2	NA	TGCGCCAGCAGCCAAGCAATGGAAAACTATGGCTACACCTTC	CASSQAMENYGYTF
TRBV7-2	TRBD1	TRBJ1-2	many	TGTGCCAGCAGCTCGACAGGGGATAGTGGCTACACCTTC	CASSSTGDSGYTF
TRBV12-3/TRBV12-4	NA	TRBJ2-7	few	TGTGCCAGCAGTCCACGCCGGGACTCCTACGAGCAGTACTTC	CASSPRRDSYEQYF
TRBV20-1	TRBD2	TRBJ2-7	few	TGCAGTGCCACTAACCAGCGGGGGGCCTTCTCCTACGAGCAGTACTTC	CSATNQRGAFSYEQYF
TRBV12-3/TRBV12-4	NA	TRBJ1-6	NA	TGTGCCAGCAGCTCACAGGGTGATTATAATTCACCCCTCCACTTT	CASSSQGDYNSPLHF
TRBV29-1	TRBD2	TRBJ2-1	few	TGCAGCGCCCGAGCGGGGTTGGGTGAGCAGTTCTTC	CSARAGLGEQFF
TRBV19	TRBD2	TRBJ2-7	NA	TGTGCCAGTAGTATGGGCGGGGGGACATCCTACGAGCAGTACTTC	CASSMGGGTSYEQYF
TRBV29-1	NA	TRBJ2-3	few	TGCAGCGTCGAGAATAGCGGCACAGATACGCAGTATTTT	CSVENSGTDTQYF
TRBV20-1	NA	TRBJ1-1	many	TGCAGTGCTAGTAGGACGAACACTGAAGCTTTCTTT	CSASRTNTEAFF
TRBV19	NA	TRBJ1-5	few	TGTGCCAGTAGTATAGTCCGGGGGGATCAGCCCCAGCATTTT	CASSIVRGDQPQHF
TRBV4-1	NA	TRBJ2-4	few	TGCGCCAGCAGCCAAGTGGGGGCAGGGGTGGACATTCAGTACTTC	CASSQVGAGVDIQYF
TRBV4-3	NA	TRBJ2-7	NA	TGCGCCAGCAGCCAGGATGAGAGGACACAAAGCTCCTACGAGCAGTACTTC	CASSQDERTQSSYEQYF
TRBV7-6	NA	TRBJ1-3	many	TGTGCCAGCAGCCTCATTCCCCGGGGTGGCTCTGGAAACACCATATATTTT	CASSLIPRGGSGNTIYF
TRBV20-1	NA	TRBJ2-7	NA	TGCAGTGCTCGAGGACTGGACGAGCAGTACTTC	CSARGLDEQYF
TRBV7-9	NA	TRBJ1-5	NA	TGTGCCAGCAGCTTAGAGGGTCAGCCCCAGCATTTT	CASSLEGQPQHF
TRBV12-3/TRBV12-4	TRBD1	TRBJ1-5	many	TGTGCCAGCCAAGACAGGGGGCATCAGCCCCAGCATTTT	CASQDRGHQPQHF
TRBV20-1	NA	TRBJ1-1	few	TGCAGTGCTAGAACGGGAGGACCTGAAGCTTTCTTT	CSARTGGPEAFF
TRBV11-2	NA	TRBJ1-2	many	TGTGCCAGCAGGAGATATGAAGGAGGCTACACCTTC	CASRRYEGGYTF
TRBV25-1	TRBD1	TRBJ1-1	NA	TGTGCCAGCAGTGTCACAGGGGCAGCTTTCTTT	CASSVTGAAFF
TRBV29-1	NA	TRBJ2-2	NA	TGCAGCGGTGGGACATCTTACACCGGGGAGCTGTTTTTT	CSGGTSYTGELFF
TRBV30	NA	TRBJ1-1	many	TGTGCCTGGAGGGCCCCCGGGGGCTGGGGAGCTTTCTTT	CAWRAPGGWGAFF
TRBV28	TRBD1	TRBJ2-7	NA	TGTGCCAGCAGTAACCCGGGACAGATAGACGAGCAGTACTTC	CASSNPGQIDEQYF
TRBV2	NA	TRBJ1-4	many	TGTGCCAGCAGTGGACCCCCGAATGAAAAACTGTTTTTT	CASSGPPNEKLFF
TRBV19	TRBD1	TRBJ1-4	few	TGTGCCAGTAGCATCAGGGGGCGTCGGATTGAAAAACTGTTTTTT	CASSIRGRRIEKLFF
TRBV18	TRBD2	TRBJ2-5	few	TGTGCCAGCTCACCACCAGCGGGGATACAAGAGACCCAGTACTTC	CASSPPAGIQETQYF
TRBV11-2	TRBD1	TRBJ2-3	NA	TGTGCCAGCAGCTTATTCGGGACAGGGGGCCCAGATACGCAGTATTTT	CASSLFGTGGPDTQYF
TRBV18	TRBD2	TRBJ2-3	NA	TGTGCCAGCTCACCTACACTAGCGAAAGTTGGCACAGATACGCAGTATTTT	CASSPTLAKVGTDTQYF
TRBV20-1	NA	TRBJ1-1	NA	TGCAGTGCAAGAAAACAGGGTAGGAACACTGAAGCTTTCTTT	CSARKQGRNTEAFF
TRBV27	NA	TRBJ1-1	many	TGTGCCAGCAGCTCCTGGACAGTGGGGGCTATCACTGAAGCTTTCTTT	CASSSWTVGAITEAFF
TRBV7-2	NA	TRBJ1-4	few	TGTGCCAGCAGCTTAGCATCAGGGACAACTAATGAAAAACTGTTTTTT	CASSLASGTTNEKLFF
TRBV5-1	NA	TRBJ2-5	few	TGCGCCAGCAGCCCGCTAGCCGTCCAAGAGACCCAGTACTTC	CASSPLAVQETQYF
TRBV3-1	TRBD1	TRBJ1-1	NA	TGTGCCAGCAGCCGGGACAGGGTGAACACTGAAGCTTTCTTT	CASSRDRVNTEAFF
TRBV18	NA	TRBJ2-7	few	TGTGCCAGCTCACCACCGAGGAGACTAGGGGACTACGAGCAGTACTTC	CASSPPRRLGDYEQYF
TRBV7-2	TRBD2	TRBJ2-3	many	TGTGCCAGCAGCTTTAGGTTGCGGGGGGGCCGTGGAGAATTGGATACGCAGTATTTT	CASSFRLRGGRGELDTQYF
TRBV7-9	NA	TRBJ2-1	NA	TGTGCCAGCAGCCCGTTTAGCAATGAGCAGTTCTTC	CASSPFSNEQFF